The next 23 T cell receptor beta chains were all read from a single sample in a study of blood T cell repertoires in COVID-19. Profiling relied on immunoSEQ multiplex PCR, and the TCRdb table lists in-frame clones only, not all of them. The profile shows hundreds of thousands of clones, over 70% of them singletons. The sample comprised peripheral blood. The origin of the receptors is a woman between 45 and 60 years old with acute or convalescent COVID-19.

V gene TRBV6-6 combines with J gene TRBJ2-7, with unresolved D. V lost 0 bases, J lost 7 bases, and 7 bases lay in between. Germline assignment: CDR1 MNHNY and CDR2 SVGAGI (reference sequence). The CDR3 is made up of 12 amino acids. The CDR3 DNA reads TGTGCCAGCAGTTACTCGGCTTGGGAGCAGTACTTC. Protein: CASSYSAWEQYF.

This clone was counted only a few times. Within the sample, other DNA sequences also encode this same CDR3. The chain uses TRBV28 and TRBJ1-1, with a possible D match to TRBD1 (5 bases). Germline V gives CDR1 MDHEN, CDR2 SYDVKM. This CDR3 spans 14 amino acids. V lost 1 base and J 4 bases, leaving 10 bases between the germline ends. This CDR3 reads CASSLSAGITEAFF. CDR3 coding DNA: TGTGCCAGCAGTTTATCCGCAGGGATCACTGAAGCTTTCTTT.

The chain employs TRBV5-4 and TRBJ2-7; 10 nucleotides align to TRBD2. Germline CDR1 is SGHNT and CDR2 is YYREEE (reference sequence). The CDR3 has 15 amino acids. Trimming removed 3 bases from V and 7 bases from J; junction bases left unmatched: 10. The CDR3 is CASSWLAGEEGEQYF. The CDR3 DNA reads TGTGCCAGCAGCTGGCTAGCGGGAGAAGAAGGGGAGCAGTACTTC.

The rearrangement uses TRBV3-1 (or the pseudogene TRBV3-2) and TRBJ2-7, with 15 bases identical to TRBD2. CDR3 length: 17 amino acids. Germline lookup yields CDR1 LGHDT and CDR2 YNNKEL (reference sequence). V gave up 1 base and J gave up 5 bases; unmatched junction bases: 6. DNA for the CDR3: TGTGCCAGCAGCCAAGCGGGACTAGCGGGAGGTAGAAACGAGCAGTACTTC. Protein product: CASSQAGLAGGRNEQYF.

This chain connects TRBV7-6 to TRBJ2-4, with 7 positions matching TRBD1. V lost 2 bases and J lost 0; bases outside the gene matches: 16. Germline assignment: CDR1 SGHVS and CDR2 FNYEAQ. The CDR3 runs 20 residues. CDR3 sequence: CASSLKPRDSVEGAKNIQYF. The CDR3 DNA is TGTGCCAGCAGCTTAAAGCCCAGGGACAGCGTAGAAGGAGCCAAAAACATTCAGTACTTC.

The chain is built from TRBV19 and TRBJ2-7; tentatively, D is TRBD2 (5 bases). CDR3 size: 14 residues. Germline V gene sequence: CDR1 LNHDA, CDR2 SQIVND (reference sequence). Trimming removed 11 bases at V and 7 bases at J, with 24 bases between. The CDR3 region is CASRAFARTGEQYF. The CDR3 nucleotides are TGTGCCTCTAGGGCCTTCGCTAGGACGGGGGAGCAGTACTTC.

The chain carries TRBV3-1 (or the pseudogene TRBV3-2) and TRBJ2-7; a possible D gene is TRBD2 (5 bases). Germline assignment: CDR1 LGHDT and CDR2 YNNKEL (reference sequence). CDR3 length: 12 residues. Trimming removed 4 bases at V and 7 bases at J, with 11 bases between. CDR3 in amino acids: CASSPHPGEQYF. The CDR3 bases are TGTGCCAGCAGCCCCCACCCGGGGGAGCAGTACTTC.

The CDR3 coding sequence is TGTGCCAGCCAGGGGGACTTGGGCGAAAAACTGTTTTTT. Amino acid sequence: CASQGDLGEKLFF. This chain joins TRBV2 and TRBJ1-4; 7 bases line up with TRBD1. The V and J ends lost 8 bases and 8 bases, in that order; junction bases with no gene match: 8. This CDR3 has 13 residues. Germline CDR1 is SNHLY and CDR2 is FYNNEI.

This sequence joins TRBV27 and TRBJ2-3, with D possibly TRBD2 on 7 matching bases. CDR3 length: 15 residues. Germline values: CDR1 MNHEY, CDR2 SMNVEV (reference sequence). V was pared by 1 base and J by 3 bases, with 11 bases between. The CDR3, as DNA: TGTGCCAGCAGTTTATTCGGGGGGCAGACAGATACGCAGTATTTT. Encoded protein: CASSLFGGQTDTQYF.

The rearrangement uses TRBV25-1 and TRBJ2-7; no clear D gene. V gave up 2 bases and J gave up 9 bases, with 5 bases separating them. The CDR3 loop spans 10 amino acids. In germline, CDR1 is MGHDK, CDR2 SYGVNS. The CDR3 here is CASSEVVQYF. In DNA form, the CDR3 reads TGTGCCAGCAGTGAAGTAGTGCAGTACTTC.

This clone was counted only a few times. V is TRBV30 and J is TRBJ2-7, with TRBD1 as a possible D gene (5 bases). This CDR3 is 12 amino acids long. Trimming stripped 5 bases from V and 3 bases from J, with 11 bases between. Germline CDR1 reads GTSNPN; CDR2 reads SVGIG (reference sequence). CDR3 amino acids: CAWYRSDYEQYF. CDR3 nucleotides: TGTGCCTGGTACAGGAGCGACTACGAGCAGTACTTC.

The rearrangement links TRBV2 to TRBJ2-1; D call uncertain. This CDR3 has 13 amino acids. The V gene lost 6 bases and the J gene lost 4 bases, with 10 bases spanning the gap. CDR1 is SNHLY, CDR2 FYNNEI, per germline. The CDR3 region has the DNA TGTGCCAGCAGCTTGCTAACTTACAATGAGCAGTTCTTC. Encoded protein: CASSLLTYNEQFF.

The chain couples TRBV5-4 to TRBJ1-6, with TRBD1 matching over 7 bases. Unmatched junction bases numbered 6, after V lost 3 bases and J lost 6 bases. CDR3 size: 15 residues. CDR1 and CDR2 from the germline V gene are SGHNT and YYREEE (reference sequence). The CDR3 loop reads CASSSTTGINSPLHF. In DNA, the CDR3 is TGTGCCAGCAGCTCGACGACAGGGATTAATTCACCCCTCCACTTT.

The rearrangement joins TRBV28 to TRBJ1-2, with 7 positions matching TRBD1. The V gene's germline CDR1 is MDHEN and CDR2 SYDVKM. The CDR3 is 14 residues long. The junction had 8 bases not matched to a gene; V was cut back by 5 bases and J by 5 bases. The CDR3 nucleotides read TGTGCCAGCAGTGGGTTGGACAGGCGGTATGGCTACACCTTC. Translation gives CASSGLDRRYGYTF.

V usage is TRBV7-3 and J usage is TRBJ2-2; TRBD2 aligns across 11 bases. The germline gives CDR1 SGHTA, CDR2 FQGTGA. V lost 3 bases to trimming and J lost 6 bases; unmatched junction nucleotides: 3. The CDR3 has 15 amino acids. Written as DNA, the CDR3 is TGTGCCAGCAGCTTGGCTAGCGGGAGGCCCGGGGAGCTGTTTTTT. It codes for CASSLASGRPGELFF.

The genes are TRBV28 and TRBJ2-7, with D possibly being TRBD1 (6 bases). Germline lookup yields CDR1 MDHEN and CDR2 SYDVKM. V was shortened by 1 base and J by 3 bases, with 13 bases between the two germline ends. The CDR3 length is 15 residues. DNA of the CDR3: TGTGCCAGCAGTTTATTCTGGGGGCTCGGCTACGAGCAGTACTTC. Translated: CASSLFWGLGYEQYF.

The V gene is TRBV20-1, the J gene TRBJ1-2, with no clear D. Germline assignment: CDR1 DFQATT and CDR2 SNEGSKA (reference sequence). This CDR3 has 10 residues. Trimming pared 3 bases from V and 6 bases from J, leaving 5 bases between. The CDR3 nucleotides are TGCAGTGCTAGGGAGGATGGCTACACCTTC. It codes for CSAREDGYTF.

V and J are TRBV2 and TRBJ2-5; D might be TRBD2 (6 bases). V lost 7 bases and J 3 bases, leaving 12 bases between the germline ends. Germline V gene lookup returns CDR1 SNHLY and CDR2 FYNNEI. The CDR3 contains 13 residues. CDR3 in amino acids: CASTREKEETQYF. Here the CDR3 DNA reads TGTGCCAGCACCCGGGAGAAAGAAGAGACCCAGTACTTC. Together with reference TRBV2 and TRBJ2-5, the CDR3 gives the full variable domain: EPEVTQTPSHQVTQMGQEVILRCVPISNHLYFYWYRQILGQKVEFLVSFYNNEISEKSEIFDDQFSVERPDGSNFTLKIRSTKLEDSAMYFCASTREKEETQYFGPGTRLLVL.

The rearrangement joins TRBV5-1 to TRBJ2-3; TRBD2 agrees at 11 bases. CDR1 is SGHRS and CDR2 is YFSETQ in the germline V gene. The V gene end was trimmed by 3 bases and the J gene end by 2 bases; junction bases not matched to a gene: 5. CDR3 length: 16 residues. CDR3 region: CASSSLAGASTDTQYF. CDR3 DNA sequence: TGCGCCAGCAGCTCACTAGCGGGGGCCTCCACAGATACGCAGTATTTT. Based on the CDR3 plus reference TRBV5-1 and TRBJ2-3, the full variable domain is KAGVTQTPRYLIKTRGQQVTLSCSPISGHRSVSWYQQTPGQGLQFLFEYFSETQRNKGNFPGRFSGRQFSNSRSEMNVSTLELGDSALYLCASSSLAGASTDTQYFGPGTRLTVL.

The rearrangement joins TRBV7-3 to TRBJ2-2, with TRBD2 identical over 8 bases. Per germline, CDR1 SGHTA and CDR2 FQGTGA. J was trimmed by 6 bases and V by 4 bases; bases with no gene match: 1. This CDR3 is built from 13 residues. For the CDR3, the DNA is TGTGCCAGCAGCTCGGGAGGGCCCGGGGAGCTGTTTTTT. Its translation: CASSSGGPGELFF.

CDR3 region: CASSHKTLGTGELFF. CDR3 coding DNA: TGTGCCAGCAGCCACAAAACACTAGGAACCGGGGAGCTGTTTTTT. This chain links TRBV7-2 with TRBJ2-2; a weak D match, TRBD2 (5 bases). The germline gives CDR1 SGHTA, CDR2 FQGNSA. The CDR3 contains 15 residues. V lost 5 bases and J 5 bases, leaving 15 bases between the germline ends.

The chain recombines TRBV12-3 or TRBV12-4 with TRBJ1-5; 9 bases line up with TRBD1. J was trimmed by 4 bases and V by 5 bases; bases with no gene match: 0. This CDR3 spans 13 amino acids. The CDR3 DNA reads TGTGCCAGCAGTGGGACAGGGAATCAGCCCCAGCATTTT. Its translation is CASSGTGNQPQHF.

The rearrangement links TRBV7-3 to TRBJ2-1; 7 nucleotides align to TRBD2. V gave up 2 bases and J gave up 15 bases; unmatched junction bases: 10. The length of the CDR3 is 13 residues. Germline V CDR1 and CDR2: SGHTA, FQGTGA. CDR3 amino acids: CASSLLVWRELFF. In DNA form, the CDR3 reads TGTGCCAGCAGCTTATTAGTGTGGCGGGAGTTGTTCTTC.